This T cell receptor beta chain was sequenced during a study of regulatory T cells in long-lasting Graves disease. Deletions cut 7 bases from V and 9 bases from J, with 25 bases between. The CDR3 extends over 16 amino acids. Regarding time point: newly diagnosed GD, antithyroid drugs for less than 3 months. RNA from PBMCs was the source of the TCR library. This clonotype was detected many times. Building of the TCR beta libraries involved iRepertoire HTBI primers and Arm-PCR of CDR3 regions. TCRdb called the multiplex PCR reads again in MiXCR, with one record for every CDR3 protein. The profile shows approximately 480,000 distinct CDR3 sequences, around 15% of them singletons. A further study also used this sample, focusing on T cells in Graves' hyperthyroidism and ophthalmopathy.

The source of this sequence is a middle-aged man with Graves disease. The rearrangement uses TRBV12-3 or TRBV12-4 and TRBJ2-1; D assignment may be TRBD1 or TRBD2 (6 bases each). Sequencing used peripheral blood mononuclear cells (PBMCs), obtained at new diagnosis, from a patient treated with antithyroid drugs. The CDR3 DNA follows: TGTGCCAGCACCCCCAAAGGGGGGAGTCAGATGGGTGAGCAGTTCTTC. Its protein product is CASTPKGGSQMGEQFF.